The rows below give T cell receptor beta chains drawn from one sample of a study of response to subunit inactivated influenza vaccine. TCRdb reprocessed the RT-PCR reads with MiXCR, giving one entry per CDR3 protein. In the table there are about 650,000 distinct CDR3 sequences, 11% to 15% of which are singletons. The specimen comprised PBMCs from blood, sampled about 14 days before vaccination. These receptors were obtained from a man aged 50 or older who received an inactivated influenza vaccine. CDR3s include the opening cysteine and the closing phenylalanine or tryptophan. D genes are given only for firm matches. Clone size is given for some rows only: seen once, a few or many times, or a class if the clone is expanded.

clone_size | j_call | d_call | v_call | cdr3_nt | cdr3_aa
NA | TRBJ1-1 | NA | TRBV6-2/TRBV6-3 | TGTGCCAGCGTCCCCGGTTCAGGGATAAGAATGAACACTGAAGCTTTCTTT | CASVPGSGIRMNTEAFF
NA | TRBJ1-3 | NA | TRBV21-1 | TGTGCCAGCAGCAAAGGGGGGACCATATATTTT | CASSKGGTIYF
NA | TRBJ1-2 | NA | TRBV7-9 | TGTGCCAGCAGTTTAAGGGGACACCTTAGGGATGGCTACACCTTC | CASSLRGHLRDGYTF
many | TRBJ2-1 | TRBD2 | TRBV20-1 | TGCAGTGCTTGGACTAGCGGACGGCAGTTCTTC | CSAWTSGRQFF
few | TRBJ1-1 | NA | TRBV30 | TGTGCCTGGACATGGGAAACTGAAGCTTTCTTT | CAWTWETEAFF
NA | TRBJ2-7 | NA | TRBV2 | TGTGCCGACCGGGACGGCACCTACGAGCAGTACTTC | CADRDGTYEQYF
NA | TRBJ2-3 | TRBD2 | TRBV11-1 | TGTGCCAGCAGCTTAGGGTCGAGCGGGAGATGGGGTACAGATACGCAGTATTTT | CASSLGSSGRWGTDTQYF
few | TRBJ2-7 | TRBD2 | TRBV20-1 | TGCAGTGCTAGTTCGGCCGCTAGCGGGACCTACGAGCAGTACTTC | CSASSAASGTYEQYF
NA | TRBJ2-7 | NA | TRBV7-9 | TGTGCCAGCAGCTCCTTTACCGGGACGGGAGCCTACGAGCAGTACTTC | CASSSFTGTGAYEQYF
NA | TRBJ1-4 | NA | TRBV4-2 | TGTGCCAGCAGCCAAGGAGTCAACAGGTTGAATGAAAAACTGTTTTTT | CASSQGVNRLNEKLFF
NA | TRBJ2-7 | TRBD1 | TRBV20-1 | TGCAGTGCTAGAGACAGCGGGACAGGGGGCTTCGAGCAGTACTTC | CSARDSGTGGFEQYF
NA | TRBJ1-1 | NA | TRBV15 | TGTGCCACCAGCAGAACGACCAGTTCAAACACTGAAGCTTTCTTT | CATSRTTSSNTEAFF
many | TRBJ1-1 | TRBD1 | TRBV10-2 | TGCGCCAGTACAGGGGTAGGAGCTGAAGCTTTCTTT | CASTGVGAEAFF
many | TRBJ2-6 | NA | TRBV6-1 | TGTGCCAGCAGTAGGGGGACATACTCATCATCTGGGGCCAACGTCCTGACTTTC | CASSRGTYSSSGANVLTF
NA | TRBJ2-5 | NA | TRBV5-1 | TGCGCCAGCAGCCCTCAAAAGGGGCCCCGGGAGACCCAGTACTTC | CASSPQKGPRETQYF
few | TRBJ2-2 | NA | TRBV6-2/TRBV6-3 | TGTGCCCACAGCCAGGTTAACACCGGGGAGCTGTTTTTT | CAHSQVNTGELFF
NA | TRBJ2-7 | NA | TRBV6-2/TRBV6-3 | TGTGCCAGCAGTTACTCACCCGACAGGTACTCCTACGAGCAGTACTTC | CASSYSPDRYSYEQYF
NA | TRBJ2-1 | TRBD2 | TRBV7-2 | TGTGCCAGCAGCGACTGGGTAGCGGGAACTTACAATGAGCAGTTCTTC | CASSDWVAGTYNEQFF
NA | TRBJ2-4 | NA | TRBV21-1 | TGTGCCAGCAGCAATTTCGCGGGAGGACGCGAAGAACTAGCCAAAAACATTCAGTACTTC | CASSNFAGGREELAKNIQYF
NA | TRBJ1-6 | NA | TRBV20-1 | TGCAGTGCTAGAGATGTGCAGGGTATCTCACCCCTCCACTTT | CSARDVQGISPLHF
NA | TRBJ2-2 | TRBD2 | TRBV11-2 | TGTGCCAGCAGCCTGACTAGCGGGAGAGGTTCGGGGGAGCTGTTTTTT | CASSLTSGRGSGELFF